Following are 18 T cell receptor beta chains from one sample sequenced in a study of Graves' ophthalmopathy and Graves' hyperthyroidism. RNA transcripts yielded amplified TCR beta CDR3 regions. HTBI primers were used in a first-round RT-PCR, which preceded a second-round multiplex PCR. TCRdb itself ran the multiplex PCR reads through MiXCR, one entry per CDR3 protein. The sample has fewer than 250,000 distinct CDR3 sequences; over 25% are singletons. The source material was peripheral blood. These receptors were taken from a man between 50 and 59 years old with Graves' ophthalmopathy.

This clonotype was counted a single time. The chain has TRBV28 and TRBJ2-6; 7 bases fit TRBD1. Germline V gives CDR1 MDHEN, CDR2 SYDVKM. The V segment lost 3 bases and the J segment 0 bases; nucleotides outside the gene matches: 8. The CDR3 length is 18 residues. The CDR3, as DNA: TGTGCCAGCAGTTTTCGGCTGGGACAGAGCTCTGGGGCCAACGTCCTGACTTTC. It is translated as CASSFRLGQSSGANVLTF.

This clonotype came up many times. Here the CDR3 reads CASSPNVGRVSYEQYF. In nucleotides, the CDR3 is TGTGCCAGCAGCCCGAATGTAGGCCGTGTATCCTACGAGCAGTACTTC. The rearrangement joins TRBV7-9 to TRBJ2-7, with unresolved D. Per the germline V gene, CDR1 is SEHNR and CDR2 is FQNEAQ (reference sequence). The CDR3 totals 16 residues. V was pared by 5 bases and J by 1 base, with 18 bases between.

The rearrangement joins TRBV5-1 to TRBJ1-2, with a tentative D call TRBD1 (5 bases). The CDR3 runs 14 residues. The germline V gene encodes CDR1 SGHRS and CDR2 YFSETQ. V dropped 4 bases and J dropped 4 bases, with 14 bases sitting between them. DNA of the CDR3: TGCGCCAGCAGCCTTTCTAAAGACAGCTATGGCTACACCTTC. It specifies CASSLSKDSYGYTF.

This clonotype came up many times. The chain employs TRBV7-2 and TRBJ2-2; D may correspond to TRBD1 or TRBD2 (5 bases each). CDR3 length: 14 residues. The V end was cut by 4 bases, the J end by 8 bases, with 14 bases between. The V gene's germline CDR1 is SGHTA and CDR2 FQGNSA. The CDR3 spells CASSSQGPLGELFF. DNA for the CDR3: TGTGCCAGCAGCTCCCAGGGACCCTTAGGGGAGCTGTTTTTT.

This clonotype was seen ten or more times. The rearrangement uses TRBV19 and TRBJ1-1; D not resolved. Germline CDR1 is LNHDA and CDR2 is SQIVND (reference sequence). The CDR3 is 13 amino acids. With 4 bases removed from V and 1 base from J, the gap between germline ends came to 7 bases. CDR3 in amino acids: CASSRGKNTEAFF. CDR3 DNA: TGTGCCAGTAGTAGAGGGAAGAACACTGAAGCTTTCTTT.

The chain has TRBV6-1 and TRBJ1-2, with D hard to call. The ends were cut back, 1 base at V and 4 bases at J, with 10 bases in the middle. This CDR3 spans 14 amino acids. Germline CDR1 is MNHNS and CDR2 is SASEGT. CDR3 bases: TGTGCCAGCAGTGAAGGGACGAGCGCCTATGGCTACACCTTC. The encoded protein is CASSEGTSAYGYTF.

The CDR3 protein is CASSLAAGLAGETQYF. CDR3 in DNA: TGTGCCAGCAGTTTAGCGGCGGGACTAGCGGGAGAGACCCAGTACTTC. The rearrangement joins TRBV27 to TRBJ2-5; 12 nucleotides line up with TRBD2. The CDR3 has 16 amino acids. V trimming: 2 bases; J trimming: 4 bases; junction bases outside the gene matches: 5. CDR1 MNHEY and CDR2 SMNVEV come from the germline V gene (reference sequence).

This clonotype was seen at least ten times. The V gene is TRBV6-5, the J gene TRBJ2-2, with a possible D match to TRBD1 (5 bases). The V end lost 7 bases, the J end lost 1 base, and 10 bases lay between the germline ends. The CDR3 has 14 residues. Per the germline V gene, CDR1 is MNHEY and CDR2 is SVGAGI. CDR3 in amino acids: CASTSGQNTGELFF. The CDR3 nucleotides are TGTGCCAGCACCTCCGGACAGAACACCGGGGAGCTGTTTTTT.

This clonotype was found many times. This sequence joins TRBV28 and TRBJ1-5; TRBD1 agrees at 8 bases. Trimming removed 6 bases from V and 3 bases from J; junction bases left unmatched: 4. Germline V CDR1 and CDR2: MDHEN, SYDVKM. The CDR3 is 14 residues long. This CDR3 is CASRLGQDNQPQHF. The CDR3 DNA reads TGTGCCAGCAGATTGGGACAGGACAATCAGCCCCAGCATTTT.

This clonotype was observed at least ten times. This chain joins TRBV6-5 and TRBJ1-2, with a tentative D call TRBD1 (6 bases). The CDR3 is 15 residues long. Trimming removed 3 bases at V and 4 bases at J, with 15 bases between. Germline values: CDR1 MNHEY, CDR2 SVGAGI. The CDR3: CASSYRDTGIYGYTF. DNA of the CDR3: TGTGCCAGCAGTTATCGGGACACCGGTATCTATGGCTACACCTTC.

The chain has TRBV11-2 and TRBJ1-1; a weak D match, TRBD1 (5 bases). CDR3 length: 16 amino acids. CDR1 SGHAT and CDR2 FQNNGV come from the germline V gene. Trimming took off 3 bases at V and 3 bases at J, with 17 bases between the two ends. This CDR3 reads CASSFGGGWEDTEAFF. The CDR3 DNA sequence: TGTGCCAGCAGCTTTGGGGGGGGATGGGAAGACACTGAAGCTTTCTTT.

Many counts were recorded for this clonotype. The chain employs TRBV14 and TRBJ2-5; D tentatively reads TRBD1 or TRBD2 (5 bases each). The CDR3 runs 14 residues. V lost 1 base to trimming and J lost 9 bases, with 15 bases between them. Germline V gives CDR1 SGHDN, CDR2 FVKESK. The CDR3 region is CASSQVARIGAQYF. DNA of the CDR3: TGTGCCAGCAGCCAAGTAGCGCGGATAGGGGCCCAGTACTTC.

Many counts were recorded for this clonotype. The chain recombines TRBV5-1 with TRBJ2-2; D is ambiguous. The V end lost 7 bases, the J end lost 3 bases, and 13 bases lay between the germline ends. CDR3 length: 14 residues. CDR1 and CDR2 (germline): SGHRS, YFSETQ. Here the CDR3 reads CASGLERDTGELFF. Written as DNA, the CDR3 is TGCGCCAGCGGATTGGAGAGAGACACCGGGGAGCTGTTTTTT.

This clonotype was seen repeatedly, ten times or more. This chain joins TRBV9 and TRBJ1-6; 7 bases match TRBD1. The V gene end was trimmed by 6 bases and the J gene end by 8 bases; junction bases not matched to a gene: 14. The length of the CDR3 is 16 residues. The V gene's germline CDR1 is SGDLS and CDR2 YYNGEE. CDR3 residues: CASNPRQGGTDSPLHF. The CDR3 DNA sequence: TGTGCCAGCAACCCGAGACAGGGAGGGACGGATTCACCCCTCCACTTT.

This clonotype occurred many times. The V call is TRBV6-5, the J call TRBJ2-7, with D unresolved. V was clipped by 0 bases and J by 2 bases, with 5 bases between them. CDR1 is MNHEY and CDR2 is SVGAGI in the germline V gene. This CDR3 contains 13 residues. CDR3 protein: CASSYSLAYEQYF. The CDR3 nucleotides read TGTGCCAGCAGTTACTCCCTAGCCTACGAGCAGTACTTC.

This clonotype showed up just a few times. The chain employs TRBV6-5 and TRBJ2-5, with a weak D call TRBD2 (6 bases). The CDR3 is made up of 15 amino acids. Trimming took off 2 bases at V and 5 bases at J, with 15 bases between the two ends. CDR1 MNHEY and CDR2 SVGAGI come from the germline V gene. CDR3: CASSYGGSGKETQYF. As DNA, the CDR3 is TGTGCCAGCAGTTACGGAGGGTCTGGGAAGGAGACCCAGTACTTC.

The chain joins TRBV24-1 to TRBJ2-2; tentatively, D is TRBD1 (5 bases). The CDR3 extends over 13 amino acids. The germline V gene encodes CDR1 KGHDR and CDR2 SFDVKD. Trimming took off 3 bases at V and 6 bases at J, with 7 bases between the two ends. CDR3 DNA sequence: TGTGCCACCAGTGATCAGGGATCCGGGGAGCTGTTTTTT. Protein sequence: CATSDQGSGELFF.

This chain links TRBV12-3 or TRBV12-4 with TRBJ2-5; D gene uncertain. The V end was cut by 2 bases, the J end by 2 bases, with 9 bases between. The CDR3 runs to 14 residues. CDR3 nucleotides: TGTGCCAGCAGTTTATCCCCGGTACAAGAGACCCAGTACTTC. Amino acid sequence: CASSLSPVQETQYF.